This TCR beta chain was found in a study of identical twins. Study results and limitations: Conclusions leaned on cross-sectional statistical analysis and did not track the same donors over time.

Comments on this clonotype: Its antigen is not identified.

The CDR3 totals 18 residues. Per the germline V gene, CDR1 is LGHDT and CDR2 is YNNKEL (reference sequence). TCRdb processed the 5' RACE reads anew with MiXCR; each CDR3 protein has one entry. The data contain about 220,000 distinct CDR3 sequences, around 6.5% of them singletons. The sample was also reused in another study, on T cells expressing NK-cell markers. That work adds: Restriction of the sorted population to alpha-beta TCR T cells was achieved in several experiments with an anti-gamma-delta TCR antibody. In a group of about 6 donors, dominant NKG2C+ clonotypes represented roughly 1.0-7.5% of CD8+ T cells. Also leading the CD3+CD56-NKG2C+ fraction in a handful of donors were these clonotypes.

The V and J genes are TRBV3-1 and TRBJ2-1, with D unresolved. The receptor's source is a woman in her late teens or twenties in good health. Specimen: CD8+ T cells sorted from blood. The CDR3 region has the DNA TGTACCTTCAGCCCCCCAGGTGCTAGTTTGCCAACCTACAATGAGCAGTTCTTC. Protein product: CTFSPPGASLPTYNEQFF.